This is a list of T cell receptor beta chains from one sample in a study of T cell responses to AZD1222 COVID-19 vaccine. The repertoire was sequenced with immunoSEQ multiplex PCR; TCRdb's copy has only in-frame clones and lacks some. The sample has about 110,000 clones, 90% seen once. Material: peripheral blood, obtained 28 days after the second AZD1222 dose. These receptors all come from an adult who received the AZD1222 COVID-19 vaccine. CDR3s include the opening cysteine and the closing phenylalanine or tryptophan.

>17|TRBV30|TRBJ1-4
CAWSLYPQGATNEKLFF
>16|TRBV30|TRBJ1-1
CAWSPIGVGVDTEAFF
>15|TRBV5-1|TRBJ1-1
CASSLGTGQEIEAFF
>13|TRBV12-5|TRBJ1-4
CASGLDLGHPLFF
>11|TRBV28|TRBJ1-1
CASPSNTEAFF
>15|TRBV19|TRBJ2-3
CASAKLGRHTDTQYF
>18|TRBV7-2|TRBJ2-2
CASGPAGGGPLNTGELFF
>13|TRBV7-9|TRBJ1-2
CASTPGTGDGYTF
>16|TRBV5-5|TRBJ2-3
CASSAAGTGGTDTQYF
>12|TRBV12-3/TRBV12-4|TRBJ1-1
CASSSGTAEAFF
>12|TRBV7-2|TRBJ2-1
CASSLLRNEQFF
>16|TRBV27|TRBJ2-3
CASSLARGKGTDTQYF
>18|TRBV3-1/TRBV3-2|TRBJ2-4
CASSQEVGGLLAKNIQYF
>15|TRBV6-6|TRBJ1-1
CASSFRGGGNTEAFF
>14|TRBV7-9|TRBJ1-4
CASSLGGTNEKLFF
>15|TRBV19|TRBJ2-7
CASSMRTGLSYEQYF
>16|TRBV7-9|TRBJ2-1
CASSPISGGDYNEQFF
>15|TRBV9|TRBJ2-1
CASSVVLGEANEQFF
>14|TRBV5-4|TRBJ2-3
CASRPGTGVDTQYF
>14|TRBV11-3|TRBJ2-2
CASSSLSSAGELFF
>13|TRBV6-5|TRBJ2-7
CASQTGAAGEQYF
>15|TRBV5-8|TRBJ2-1
CASSHGRNSYNEQFF
>18|TRBV7-2|TRBJ2-2
CASRLGTDRGGRTGELFF
>14|TRBV27|TRBJ2-7
CASSLLGEPYEQYF
>13|TRBV13|TRBJ1-5
CASSLEKRGSQHF
>13|TRBV7-3|TRBJ2-3
CASSGEYTDTQYF
>13|TRBV27|TRBJ2-7
CASSLGLFYEQYF
>15|TRBV9|TRBJ1-4
CASSAGQGGREKLFF
>14|TRBV10-3|TRBJ2-7
CAIRDSGGAYEQYF
>14|TRBV7-2|TRBJ2-7
CASSGGPYPYEQYF
>17|TRBV24-1|TRBJ2-3
CATSDLGLGSETDTQYF
>15|TRBV2|TRBJ2-7
CASSIRQGARYEQYF
>18|TRBV4-3|TRBJ2-5
CASSQFSSGGPYQETQYF
>16|TRBV14|TRBJ1-4
CASSATGSQTGEKLFF
>15|TRBV18|TRBJ1-3
CASSPLEGSGNTIYF
>14|TRBV3-1/TRBV3-2|TRBJ2-1
CASVKRGSYNEQFF
>13|TRBV19|TRBJ1-6
CASSIGGNSPLHF
>17|TRBV7-8|TRBJ2-7
CASSPIAEGAPSYEQYF
>13|TRBV12-3/TRBV12-4|TRBJ1-1
CASSLDRGRGAFF
>13|TRBV11-1|TRBJ2-7
CASSLEMKYEQYF
>13|TRBV6-5|TRBJ1-1
CASSPEVGREAFF
>12|TRBV30|TRBJ1-4
CAWRPGSEKLFF
>15|TRBV5-4|TRBJ1-4
CASSHQGGANEKLFF
>13|TRBV27|TRBJ1-3
CASRPISGNTIYF
>14|TRBV6-5|TRBJ2-7
CASSKPGTPWEQYF
>15|TRBV11-2|TRBJ1-2
CASSPVDRVNYGYTF
>16|TRBV19|TRBJ1-5
CASTPLEGRSNQPQHF
>12|TRBV12-3/TRBV12-4|TRBJ1-6
CASSFSSSPLHF
>16|TRBV4-3|TRBJ2-7
CASSQNSGYGSYEQYF
>15|TRBV18|TRBJ2-5
CASSPTPWGQETQYF
>16|TRBV13|TRBJ1-1
CASSPRASAKNTEAFF
>14|TRBV11-2|TRBJ2-7
CASSLGQGWIEQYF
>14|TRBV18|TRBJ1-4
CASSPDSLGEKLFF
>13|TRBV2|TRBJ1-6
CASSTGYNSPLHF
>16|TRBV14|TRBJ2-1
CASSLETSTGRNEQFF
>13|TRBV6-2/TRBV6-3|TRBJ1-6
CASSYSGTVPLHF
>15|TRBV30|TRBJ2-3
CAWTVGAGATDTQYF
>14|TRBV7-3|TRBJ2-2
CASSFGTAPGELFF
>16|TRBV19|TRBJ2-2
CASSIAGAENTGELFF
>14|TRBV5-1|TRBJ2-4
CATSTGEAKNIQYF